The 17 T cell receptor beta chains in this list originate from one sample, sequenced in a study of spatial heterogeneity in lung cancer. TCRdb independently ran MiXCR on the 5' RACE reads; one entry per CDR3 protein. The profile covers roughly 110,000 distinct CDR3 sequences, with 11% appearing a single time and 20% to 25% taken by the ten largest. Time point specified: blood at routine non-recurrence follow-up after resection. The sample was PBMCs, taken at follow-up. Receptors were obtained from a female donor with early-stage non-small cell lung cancer.

Only a few counts were recorded for this clonotype. The chain recombines TRBV24-1 with TRBJ2-1; 8 nucleotides line up with TRBD2. V shed 9 bases and J 6 bases; nucleotides not matched to a gene: 9. CDR3 length: 14 amino acids. Germline V gives CDR1 KGHDR, CDR2 SFDVKD. This CDR3 reads CATGGVSGSNEQFF. Written as DNA, the CDR3 is TGTGCCACCGGTGGGGTGAGCGGGAGCAATGAGCAGTTCTTC.

The J gene is TRBJ2-1, the V gene TRBV9, with D perhaps TRBD1 (5 bases). The V end was cut by 0 bases, the J end by 9 bases, with 16 bases between. Germline V CDR1 and CDR2: SGDLS, YYNGEE. CDR3 length equals 15 residues. This CDR3 is CASSVGFGWQGEQFF. The CDR3 bases are TGTGCCAGCAGCGTAGGTTTTGGGTGGCAGGGTGAGCAGTTCTTC.

The chain recombines TRBV11-3 with TRBJ2-3; 8 nucleotides match TRBD1. CDR1 and CDR2 from the germline V gene are SGHNT and YENEEA. The trim removed 4 bases at V and 6 bases at J, leaving 9 bases unmatched. The CDR3 totals 15 residues. The CDR3 region is CASSSRDRKIDTQYF. For the CDR3, the DNA is TGTGCCAGCAGCTCCCGGGACAGGAAAATCGATACGCAGTATTTT.

This chain connects TRBV18 to TRBJ2-7, with TRBD2 as a possible D gene (6 bases). Trimming cost V 3 bases and J 5 bases, with 11 bases left between them. Germline loops: CDR1 KGHSH, CDR2 LQKENI. The length of the CDR3 is 13 residues. CDR3 DNA sequence: TGTGCCAGCTCACCGCCGACTAGGGACGAGCAGTACTTC. Translation: CASSPPTRDEQYF.

V and J are TRBV5-1 and TRBJ2-5; no reliable D call. The V and J ends lost 0 bases and 4 bases respectively, with 10 bases between them. The germline V gene encodes CDR1 SGHRS and CDR2 YFSETQ. CDR3 length: 14 amino acids. CDR3 bases: TGCGCCAGCAGCTTGGTTCCAGCCCCAGAGACCCAGTACTTC. Translation: CASSLVPAPETQYF. The complete variable domain, with remaining parts taken from reference TRBV5-1 and TRBJ2-5, reads KAGVTQTPRYLIKTRGQQVTLSCSPISGHRSVSWYQQTPGQGLQFLFEYFSETQRNKGNFPGRFSGRQFSNSRSEMNVSTLELGDSALYLCASSLVPAPETQYFGPGTRLLVL.

The J gene is TRBJ1-6, the V gene TRBV2; D is undetermined. Trimming shortened V by 3 bases and J by 0 bases, and 9 bases separated the two germline ends. Germline V gives CDR1 SNHLY, CDR2 FYNNEI. This CDR3 region has 16 residues. Here the CDR3 DNA reads TGTGCCAGCAGTGACAGACTTAGCTCCTATAATTCACCCCTCCACTTT. Translation: CASSDRLSSYNSPLHF.

V usage is TRBV15 and J usage is TRBJ2-3; D is ambiguous. With 3 bases removed from V and 1 base from J, the gap between germline ends came to 8 bases. The CDR3 is 14 amino acids. Per germline, CDR1 LNHNV and CDR2 YYDKDF (reference sequence). For the CDR3, the DNA is TGTGCCACCAGCAGCAACGGGCGCACAGATACGCAGTATTTT. Its translation: CATSSNGRTDTQYF.

This clonotype has a handful of counts. V gene TRBV5-1 combines with J gene TRBJ1-2; 8 positions match TRBD1. CDR3 length: 15 amino acids. V shed 0 bases, J shed 4 bases, and the junction held 5 bases outside the gene matches. Per germline, CDR1 SGHRS and CDR2 YFSETQ. The CDR3 nucleotides read TGCGCCAGCAGCTTGGATGGGACAGGAACCTATGGCTACACCTTC. Residues: CASSLDGTGTYGYTF.

Ten or more counts support this clonotype. The V call is TRBV28, the J call TRBJ1-2; TRBD1 aligns across 7 bases. V gave up 6 bases and J gave up 4 bases; unmatched junction bases: 2. The CDR3 is made up of 12 amino acids. CDR1 and CDR2 (germline): MDHEN, SYDVKM. The CDR3 sequence: CASSQGVYGYTF. CDR3 sequence (DNA): TGTGCCAGCAGCCAGGGGGTCTATGGCTACACCTTC.

The sample holds many counts of this clonotype. The rearrangement uses TRBV7-2 and TRBJ1-2; no clear D gene. V was clipped by 5 bases and J by 3 bases, with 19 bases between them. Germline values: CDR1 SGHTA, CDR2 FQGNSA. The CDR3 covers 16 residues. CDR3 DNA sequence: TGTGCCAGCAGCAAAAAGAGGACGGTCCGGGACTATGGCTACACCTTC. Translating gives CASSKKRTVRDYGYTF.

This chain links TRBV7-8 with TRBJ2-1; unclear D gene. CDR1 is SGHVS and CDR2 is FQNEAQ in the germline V gene. The CDR3 runs 15 residues. The germline V and J ends were trimmed by 3 bases and 1 base, with 10 bases remaining between them. Written as DNA, the CDR3 is TGTGCCAGCAGCTTCGAGTGGGATTCCTACAATGAGCAGTTCTTC. This encodes CASSFEWDSYNEQFF.

The chain uses TRBV29-1 and TRBJ1-2; 7 nucleotides match TRBD1. The V segment lost 7 bases and the J segment 2 bases; nucleotides outside the gene matches: 16. The CDR3 spans 16 residues. CDR1 and CDR2 (germline): SQVTM, ANQGSEA. The CDR3 sequence is CSASDRDRALNYGYTF. CDR3 nucleotide sequence: TGCAGCGCTTCTGACCGGGACAGAGCTTTGAACTATGGCTACACCTTC.

About this clonotype: A single base separates this from a much larger clone, so it may be a read error. This chain links TRBV11-3 with TRBJ2-1; D is ambiguous. Trimming cost V 5 bases and J 1 base, with 15 bases left between them. From germline, CDR1 is SGHNT and CDR2 YENEEA. The CDR3 length is 16 residues. The CDR3 protein is CASSPRTFGSYNEQFF. The CDR3 nucleotides read TGTGCCAGCAGCCCCAGGACCTTCGGGTCCTACAATGAGCAGTTCTTC.

This chain links TRBV9 with TRBJ2-2; 7 positions match TRBD2. V was clipped by 0 bases and J by 0 bases; unmatched bases: 2. CDR1 and CDR2 from the germline V gene are SGDLS and YYNGEE. The CDR3 totals 16 residues. CDR3 sequence: CASSVELAANTGELFF. The CDR3 bases are TGTGCCAGCAGCGTAGAGCTAGCGGCGAACACCGGGGAGCTGTTTTTT.

This clonotype was counted ten times or more. The CDR3 sequence: CASLGTSGSGSGNIQYF. DNA for the CDR3: TGTGCCAGCCTCGGAACTAGCGGGAGTGGATCAGGAAACATTCAGTACTTC. This rearrangement joins TRBV28 to TRBJ2-4; TRBD2 aligns across 11 bases. The CDR3 loop spans 17 amino acids. Germline V gene sequence: CDR1 MDHEN, CDR2 SYDVKM. J lost 6 bases, V lost 8 bases, and 15 bases had no gene match.

The chain uses TRBV7-3 and TRBJ2-1, with 13 nucleotides matching TRBD2. The CDR3 runs to 17 residues. After removal of 5 bases from V and 4 bases from J, the junction contained 8 bases not matched to a gene. Per the germline V gene, CDR1 is SGHTA and CDR2 is FQGTGA. The CDR3 loop is CASSPTGTSGIYNEQFF. CDR3 coding DNA: TGTGCCAGCAGCCCCACCGGGACTAGCGGGATATACAATGAGCAGTTCTTC.

The chain employs TRBV7-3 and TRBJ2-1, with 8 bases that match TRBD2. Germline values: CDR1 SGHTA, CDR2 FQGTGA. CDR3 length: 15 residues. V was clipped by 4 bases and J by 6 bases; unmatched bases: 8. The CDR3 DNA follows: TGTGCCAGCAGCTCCGGGACTAGTAAGACCAATGAGCAGTTCTTC. As protein: CASSSGTSKTNEQFF. Drawing the rest from reference TRBV7-3 and TRBJ2-1, the complete variable domain is GAGVSQTPSNKVTEKGKYVELRCDPISGHTALYWYRQSLGQGPEFLIYFQGTGAADDSGLPNDRFFAVRPEGSVSTLKIQRTERGDSAVYLCASSSGTSKTNEQFFGPGTRLTVL.